This entry describes one TCR beta chain. What it binds is not known. The data derive from a study of shared clonotypes between healthy human individuals. For the study at large: The cohort comprised a couple of women and a few men. Their ages spanned 18 to 49 years. Study-wide results and caveats: Incompleteness in sorted-subset sequencing, despite large depth, was shown by rarefaction. Roughly 5% of naive CD4 clonotypes were common to several donors.

CD45RA-negative memory and CD45RA+ naive subsets were split from the CD4+ cells. Germline CDR1 MNHEY, CDR2 SVGAGI. The CDR3 runs to 13 residues. V lost 6 bases and J 2 bases, leaving 11 bases between the germline ends. The repertoire was sequenced with immunoSEQ multiplex PCR; TCRdb's copy has only in-frame clones and lacks some. The sample yields about 2.4 million clones, roughly 93% seen once. The material sequenced was naive CD4+ T cells from PBMCs. Subset noted: CD45RA+ positively selected. This sequence originates from a man aged 18 to 30 in good health. Some clones in this sample may be carry-over from other donors' samples. The rearrangement joins TRBV6-5 to TRBJ2-7; D is perhaps TRBD2 (7 bases). The CDR3 protein is CASRRGGAYEQYF. The CDR3 DNA sequence: TGTGCCAGCAGGAGGGGGGGGGCCTACGAGCAGTACTTC.